Listed here are 18 T cell receptor beta chains from one sample, sequenced in a study of T cells in Graves' hyperthyroidism and ophthalmopathy. From RNA transcripts, TCR beta CDR3 regions were amplified. Primed by the HTBI set, a first-round RT-PCR was run on the TCR CDR3. TCRdb re-called the multiplex PCR reads through MiXCR, storing one row per CDR3 protein. The sample includes roughly 800,000 distinct CDR3 sequences, roughly 40% of them seen just once. The source material was blood. Receptors originate from a man aged 18-30 years with Graves' hyperthyroidism.

This clonotype was picked up a small number of times. V gene TRBV15 combines with J gene TRBJ1-1; D not certain. V lost 0 bases and J lost 1, with 6 bases in between. The CDR3 loop spans 14 amino acids. CDR1 and CDR2 (germline): LNHNV, YYDKDF (reference sequence). For the CDR3, the DNA is TGTGCCACCAGCAGAGAGCAGAGGAACACTGAAGCTTTCTTT. It codes for CATSREQRNTEAFF.

This clonotype was recorded a few times. This rearrangement joins TRBV7-9 to TRBJ2-7; D ambiguous. CDR3 length: 17 amino acids. Trimming shortened V by 0 bases and J by 0 bases, and 15 bases separated the two germline ends. Germline V CDR1 and CDR2: SEHNR, FQNEAQ (reference sequence). CDR3 residues: CASSLANISTFSYEQYF. CDR3 coding DNA: TGTGCCAGCAGCTTAGCGAACATATCGACTTTCTCCTACGAGCAGTACTTC.

The V gene is TRBV9, the J gene TRBJ2-5, with 7 bases that match TRBD1. J gave up 1 base and V 4 bases, and 13 bases lay outside the gene matches. The CDR3 has 17 residues. Germline V gene data show CDR1 as SGDLS and CDR2 as YYNGEE. In DNA, the CDR3 is TGTGCCAGCAGCTTGGTTCAGGGGGACAGACCCCAAGAGACCCAGTACTTC. Protein: CASSLVQGDRPQETQYF.

The chain is built from TRBV7-8 and TRBJ1-4, with a possible D match to TRBD1 (6 bases). CDR3 length equals 15 residues. CDR1 and CDR2 (germline): SGHVS, FQNEAQ. V lost 1 base and J lost 5, with 11 bases in between. CDR3 sequence (DNA): TGTGCCAGCAGCTTAGTCGCGGGGGCGAATGAAAAACTGTTTTTT. It codes for CASSLVAGANEKLFF.

A remark on this clonotype: A much bigger clone sits one base away, suggesting this may be a read error. The CDR3 loop is CAGSRPQGMNTEAFF. As DNA, the CDR3 is TGTGCCGGCAGCCGACCACAGGGGATGAACACTGAAGCTTTCTTT. The chain recombines TRBV12-3 or TRBV12-4 with TRBJ1-1, with 7 nucleotides matching TRBD1. The CDR3 runs to 15 residues.

The gene calls are TRBV29-1 and TRBJ2-7, with 7 positions matching TRBD1. Germline assignment: CDR1 SQVTM and CDR2 ANQGSEA. This CDR3 comprises 13 residues. After removal of 1 base from V and 4 bases from J, the junction contained 4 bases not matched to a gene. CDR3 amino acids: CSVEGTGAYEQYF. DNA of the CDR3: TGCAGCGTTGAAGGCACAGGGGCTTACGAGCAGTACTTC.

The rearrangement joins TRBV4-1 to TRBJ2-7; D gene unclear. V was clipped by 0 bases and J by 6 bases, with 9 bases between them. The CDR3 is 13 residues long. Germline V gives CDR1 MGHRA, CDR2 YSYEKL. The CDR3, as DNA: TGCGCCAGCAGCCAAGATGACGGCAGCGAGCAGTACTTC. This sequence encodes CASSQDDGSEQYF.

The chain employs TRBV4-1 and TRBJ2-7; no clear D gene. The V end was cut by 1 base, the J end by 4 bases, with 11 bases between. The CDR3 consists of 14 residues. Per germline, CDR1 MGHRA and CDR2 YSYEKL. The CDR3 DNA reads TGCGCCAGCAGCCAAGTTGCTAGAGATTACGAGCAGTACTTC. Amino acids: CASSQVARDYEQYF.

This clonotype occurred a few times. A junction end diverges from the germline sequence, so it may reflect a read error. This chain joins TRBV7-7 and TRBJ2-2, with 9 nucleotides matching TRBD2. CDR1 is SSHAT, CDR2 FNYEAQ, per germline (reference sequence). The CDR3 is 14 amino acids. The CDR3 protein is CASRWTSDSGELFF. CDR3 nucleotides: TGTGCTAGCAGGTGGACTAGCGACTCCGGGGAGCTGTTTTTT.

This clonotype was recorded a few times. The chain is built from TRBV6-5 and TRBJ1-1, with D possibly matching TRBD1 (6 bases). The CDR3 is made up of 15 amino acids. The germline V and J ends were trimmed by 4 bases and 0 bases, with 12 bases remaining between them. Germline V gene data show CDR1 as MNHEY and CDR2 as SVGAGI. CDR3 residues: CASSSGQFLNTEAFF. CDR3 in DNA: TGTGCCAGCAGTTCCGGACAGTTTCTGAACACTGAAGCTTTCTTT.

The sample holds a few counts of this clonotype. This rearrangement joins TRBV20-1 to TRBJ1-5; weak D call: TRBD1 (6 bases). This CDR3 is built from 14 residues. CDR1 is DFQATT, CDR2 SNEGSKA, per germline (reference sequence). V was clipped by 6 bases and J by 0 bases, with 12 bases between them. CDR3 nucleotide sequence: TGCAGTGCCCCAGGGGTAGATAGCAATCAGCCCCAGCATTTT. Translated, it gives CSAPGVDSNQPQHF.

Ten or more counts support this clonotype. The chain uses TRBV19 and TRBJ1-1; D remains ambiguous. Germline V gene lookup returns CDR1 LNHDA and CDR2 SQIVND (reference sequence). Between the trimmed V and J ends, which lost 8 bases and 8 bases, there was a span of 18 bases. The CDR3 has 13 residues. The CDR3 is CASGPGPNREAFF. For the CDR3, the DNA is TGTGCCAGTGGCCCCGGACCAAACCGGGAAGCTTTCTTT.

This clonotype was counted once. Just one base apart from a much larger clone, this may be a read error. Without the conserved terminal phenylalanine or tryptophan, this CDR3 likely stems from a read error. This rearrangement joins TRBV29-1 to TRBJ1-5; D may be TRBD1 (5 bases). The germline CDR1 and CDR2 sequences are SQVTM and ANQGSEA. Trimming removed 1 base from V and 3 bases from J, with 7 bases in between. The CDR3 loop spans 13 amino acids. The CDR3 DNA follows: TGCAGCGTTGAAGTAGGGGACAATCAGCCCCAGCATTCT. It codes for CSVEVGDNQPQHS.

This clonotype was seen a few times. Given a much more abundant clone one base away, this may be a read error. V and J are TRBV5-6 and TRBJ1-1, with a weak D call TRBD1 (6 bases). CDR1 SGHDT and CDR2 YYEEEE come from the germline V gene. This CDR3 has 12 residues. V was pared by 0 bases and J by 9 bases, with 9 bases between. CDR3 in DNA: TGTGCCAGCAGCTTGGCCACAGGGCAAGCTTTCTTT. This translates into CASSLATGQAFF.

This chain joins TRBV29-1 and TRBJ1-2; 7 bases fit TRBD1. The CDR3 totals 11 residues. The V gene end was trimmed by 8 bases and the J gene end by 3 bases; junction bases not matched to a gene: 3. Germline CDR1 and CDR2: SQVTM and ANQGSEA. The CDR3 DNA reads as TGCAGCTCCGACAGGGACTATGGCTACACCTTC. Translating gives CSSDRDYGYTF.

About this clonotype: This may stem from a read error, because a much larger clone lies one nucleotide away. The chain has TRBV2 and TRBJ2-2, with TRBD2 identical over 12 bases. Germline V CDR1 and CDR2: SNHLY, FYNNEI. The CDR3 sequence is 15 residues long. V was clipped by 5 bases and J by 7 bases; unmatched bases: 5. As DNA, the CDR3 is TGTGCCAGCAGTCAGACTAGCGGGAGAGTCGGGGAGCTGTTTTTT. Translation gives CASSQTSGRVGELFF.

This clonotype was observed many times. V usage is TRBV7-2 and J usage is TRBJ2-7, with D hard to call. CDR3 length equals 15 residues. The V end was cut by 4 bases, the J end by 4 bases, with 17 bases between. Germline-derived CDR1 and CDR2 are SGHTA and FQGNSA. The CDR3 DNA reads TGTGCCAGCAGCTCAAGCCCGCGCCGTTCTTACGAGCAGTACTTC. This sequence encodes CASSSSPRRSYEQYF.

The chain uses TRBV9 and TRBJ1-2, with a tentative D call TRBD1 (5 bases). This CDR3 region has 13 residues. The germline gives CDR1 SGDLS, CDR2 YYNGEE. Trimming took 2 bases from V and 8 from J, leaving 13 bases between them. The CDR3 DNA reads TGTGCCAGCAGCGTTGCCGAGGGGAGCGGCTACACCTTC. Translated: CASSVAEGSGYTF.